Sequencing of this T cell receptor (beta chain) was carried out in a study of T cell responses to AZD1222 COVID-19 vaccine. Findings and limits, study-wide: Without day 14 samples, only post-peak T cell repertoires were studied. Increased Spike-specific TCR breadth and depth were observed after two AZD1222 doses.

Of note for this clone: Its antigen is currently unknown.

V dropped 2 bases and J dropped 6 bases, with 9 bases sitting between them. In germline, CDR1 is SGHTS, CDR2 YDEGEE. The CDR3 consists of 13 residues. Profiling relied on immunoSEQ multiplex PCR, and the TCRdb table lists in-frame clones only, not all of them. The sample lists 90,000 to 100,000 clones; 75% to 90% were seen once. Source: peripheral blood, taken on day 0 of AZD1222 vaccination. The chain joins TRBV5-8 to TRBJ1-5; tentatively, D is TRBD1 (5 bases). The sequence derives from an adult in good health. The CDR3: CASSFVGGQPQHF. CDR3 bases: TGTGCCAGCAGCTTTGTCGGGGGTCAGCCCCAGCATTTT.